What follows are 16 T cell receptor beta chains derived from one specimen sequenced in a study of blood T cell repertoires in COVID-19 (dated by TCRdb to about 2020). The receptor library was made with the immunoSEQ multiplex PCR assay. TCRdb obtained this table from immuneACCESS and retained in-frame rearrangements with V and J assigned. These tables miss some clones; where compared with another copy, unresolved V genes account for less than half of the shortfall, and the remainder is unexplained. In all, the sample holds about 94,000 clones, and more than 65% of those were seen once. The top ten constitute around 6.6% of the sample. The sequencing input was peripheral blood. The receptors were sampled from a man in his 60s with acute or convalescent COVID-19.

J is TRBJ2-7 and V is TRBV5-4; D may be TRBD1 (5 bases). The germline gives CDR1 SGHNT, CDR2 YYREEE (reference sequence). Trimming left V 0 bases short and J 3 bases short, with 16 bases between. The CDR3 loop spans 16 amino acids. The CDR3 DNA reads as TGTGCCAGCAGCTTGGGTCGGTCAGGGAACAGCTACGAGCAGTACTTC. Amino acids: CASSLGRSGNSYEQYF.

V usage is TRBV5-1 and J usage is TRBJ2-1, with unresolved D. Between the trimmed V and J ends, which lost 0 bases and 4 bases, there was a span of 11 bases. Germline V CDR1 and CDR2: SGHRS, YFSETQ. CDR3 length: 15 residues. CDR3 DNA sequence: TGCGCCAGCAGCTTGGGTCAGACTTATTACAATGAGCAGTTCTTC. Translating it yields CASSLGQTYYNEQFF.

The genes are TRBV27 and TRBJ2-7; TRBD1 matches 9 bases. This CDR3 comprises 15 residues. Germline V lookup: CDR1 MNHEY, CDR2 SMNVEV (reference sequence). V trimming: 2 bases; J trimming: 6 bases; junction bases outside the gene matches: 8. CDR3 DNA: TGTGCCAGCAGTTTAAGGGGGACAGGGCGAGCCGAGCAGTACTTC. The encoded protein is CASSLRGTGRAEQYF.

The chain carries TRBV3-1 (or the pseudogene TRBV3-2) and TRBJ1-2; a possible D gene is TRBD1 (5 bases). The ends were cut back, 4 bases at V and 7 bases at J, with 16 bases in the middle. Germline assignment: CDR1 LGHDT and CDR2 YNNKEL (reference sequence). The CDR3 covers 14 residues. CDR3 coding DNA: TGTGCCAGCAGCCCGGGGGGGGAATCGGGTGGCTACACCTTC. Protein product: CASSPGGESGGYTF.

The chain employs TRBV11-2 and TRBJ1-3, with 7 nucleotides matching TRBD1. Germline CDR1 reads SGHAT; CDR2 reads FQNNGV. This CDR3 comprises 16 residues. The J segment lost 4 bases and the V segment lost 4 bases, leaving 10 bases of the junction unmatched. CDR3 region: CASSSNRGPRGNTIYF. The DNA of the CDR3 is TGTGCCAGCAGCTCCAACAGGGGACCGCGAGGAAACACCATATATTTT. Based on the CDR3 plus reference TRBV11-2 and TRBJ1-3, the full variable domain is EAGVAQSPRYKIIEKRQSVAFWCNPISGHATLYWYQQILGQGPKLLIQFQNNGVVDDSQLPKDRFSAERLKGVDSTLKIQPAKLEDSAVYLCASSSNRGPRGNTIYFGEGSWLTVV.

The CDR3 DNA is TGTGCCAGCAGCTTGCAGGGGGCAGCTGAAGCTTTCTTT. It specifies CASSLQGAAEAFF. This sequence joins TRBV5-4 and TRBJ1-1, with 8 bases aligning to TRBD1. V shed 1 base, J shed 6 bases, and the junction held 2 bases outside the gene matches. The CDR3 length is 13 residues. From germline, CDR1 is SGHNT and CDR2 YYREEE (reference sequence).

The chain links TRBV18 to TRBJ2-2; 9 bases are a match to TRBD1. The CDR3 loop spans 15 amino acids. Germline values: CDR1 KGHSH, CDR2 LQKENI. V dropped 3 bases and J dropped 5; count of bases not matched to a gene: 4. Written as DNA, the CDR3 is TGTGCCAGCTCACCGGGACAGGGAAGGACCGGGGAGCTGTTTTTT. This sequence encodes CASSPGQGRTGELFF.

This clone was found once. This chain connects TRBV7-2 to TRBJ1-5; 7 bases are a match to TRBD1. The CDR3 extends over 17 amino acids. The J segment lost 4 bases and the V segment lost 1 base, leaving 10 bases of the junction unmatched. Germline V CDR1 and CDR2: SGHTA, FQGNSA. The CDR3 nucleotides read TGTGCCAGCAGCTTAGGCCACACCGGGACAGCAAATCAGCCCCAGCATTTT. It specifies CASSLGHTGTANQPQHF.

There are a few counts of this clone. The chain has TRBV18 and TRBJ1-4, with no clear D. The CDR3 has 14 residues. V lost 0 bases, J lost 11 bases, and 13 bases lay in between. Looked up from germline, CDR1 is KGHSH and CDR2 is LQKENI. The CDR3 DNA reads TGTGCCAGCTCACCACCGAGCGAGGGTTGGAAACTGTTTTTT. As protein: CASSPPSEGWKLFF.

The chain combines TRBV19 with TRBJ1-5; maybe TRBD1 (5 bases). V was pared by 11 bases and J by 0 bases, with 11 bases between. This CDR3 spans 13 amino acids. Germline CDR1 and CDR2: LNHDA and SQIVND (reference sequence). The CDR3 protein is CAATGGSNQPQHF. In DNA form, the CDR3 reads TGTGCCGCTACAGGTGGTAGCAATCAGCCCCAGCATTTT. Together with reference TRBV19 and TRBJ1-5, the CDR3 gives the full variable domain: DGGITQSPKYLFRKEGQNVTLSCEQNLNHDAMYWYRQDPGQGLRLIYYSQIVNDFQKGDIAEGYSVSREKKESFPLTVTSAQKNPTAFYLCAATGGSNQPQHFGDGTRLSIL.

J is TRBJ2-1 and V is TRBV7-9, with 8 bases fitting TRBD2. Trimming took 5 bases from V and 3 from J; bases not matched to a gene: 6. CDR3 size: 15 residues. Germline V gene data show CDR1 as SEHNR and CDR2 as FQNEAQ (reference sequence). DNA of the CDR3: TGTGCCAGCAGCCCCAGCGGGGGAAACTACAATGAGCAGTTCTTC. Protein product: CASSPSGGNYNEQFF.

The chain combines TRBV5-4 with TRBJ1-2; possibly TRBD1 for D (6 bases). Germline V gene lookup returns CDR1 SGHNT and CDR2 YYREEE (reference sequence). V dropped 5 bases and J dropped 4 bases, with 18 bases sitting between them. This CDR3 spans 15 amino acids. The CDR3 is CASRAQGPGAYGYTF. In nucleotides, the CDR3 is TGTGCCAGCAGAGCCCAGGGTCCAGGGGCCTATGGCTACACCTTC.

This chain joins TRBV9 and TRBJ2-5, with TRBD2 identical over 12 bases. Germline CDR1 SGDLS, CDR2 YYNGEE. V lost 3 bases, J lost 2 bases, and 8 bases stayed unmatched. The CDR3 has 17 residues. CDR3 bases: TGTGCCAGCAGCGCCTACGGACTAGCGGGATCTCAAGAGACCCAGTACTTC. It encodes CASSAYGLAGSQETQYF.

The table lists this clone with a few counts. This sequence joins TRBV4-2 and TRBJ2-1; D gene uncertain. V was trimmed by 5 bases and J by 0 bases, leaving 14 bases between them. The CDR3 length is 16 residues. Germline-derived CDR1 and CDR2 are LGHNA and YNFKEQ. The CDR3 DNA reads as TGTGCCAGCAGCAGCCCCTCTCTTGACTCCTACAATGAGCAGTTCTTC. The encoded protein is CASSSPSLDSYNEQFF.

The V call is TRBV2, the J call TRBJ2-3, with a tentative D call TRBD1 (6 bases). The CDR3 is made up of 15 amino acids. Trimming took 6 bases from V and 2 from J, leaving 15 bases between them. Germline CDR1 is SNHLY and CDR2 is FYNNEI. CDR3 sequence reads: CASRRTDAYTDTQYF. CDR3 bases: TGTGCCAGCAGAAGGACAGACGCTTACACAGATACGCAGTATTTT. The full variable domain, rest sourced from reference TRBV2 and TRBJ2-3, is EPEVTQTPSHQVTQMGQEVILRCVPISNHLYFYWYRQILGQKVEFLVSFYNNEISEKSEIFDDQFSVERPDGSNFTLKIRSTKLEDSAMYFCASRRTDAYTDTQYFGPGTRLTVL.

V usage is TRBV7-9 and J usage is TRBJ1-5; D gene uncertain. CDR3 length: 14 residues. CDR1 and CDR2 (germline): SEHNR, FQNEAQ (reference sequence). V was shortened by 5 bases and J by 3 bases, with 11 bases between the two germline ends. The CDR3 loop is CASSPDAYNQPQHF. CDR3 DNA sequence: TGTGCCAGCAGCCCCGATGCCTACAATCAGCCCCAGCATTTT.